This T cell receptor (beta chain) was captured in a study of blood T cell repertoires in COVID-19. Study as a whole: Samples taken during acute and convalescent COVID-19 were collected in the United States, Italy and Spain. Nucleic acid was either cDNA or gDNA, and it came from T cells, B-cell-depleted T cells, or PBMCs.

Patients of the Seattle cohort, enrolled during active infection, were followed longitudinally. The CDR3 is made up of 14 amino acids. Germline-derived CDR1 and CDR2 are SEHNR and FQNEAQ (reference sequence). Trimming took 7 bases from V and 5 from J; bases not matched to a gene: 10. In the source study's methods: Amplifying reference gene primers gave estimates of nucleated cell counts. TCRdb's table, derived via immunoSEQ multiplex PCR, lists solely in-frame clones and lacks some. V, J and clone size are taken as reported in that table, and D and trimming were inferred from the DNA itself. This sample carries around 160,000 clones, 93% of them seen once, and the ten largest clones take roughly 2%.

This clonotype was sampled from a woman in her sixties with COVID-19, enrolled during active disease. The J gene is TRBJ1-1, the V gene TRBV7-9; 7 bases fit TRBD1. Sequenced material: peripheral blood. The DNA of the CDR3 is TGTGCCAGCAAAAAACAGGGGAGGTGGACTGAAGCTTTCTTT. Protein sequence: CASKKQGRWTEAFF.